This T cell receptor (beta chain) stems from a study of CD8 T cells in ankylosing spondylitis. This clonotype showed up many times. Its antigen is unidentified. Construction of TCR beta libraries was performed using quantitative 5'-RACE with molecular barcodes. TCRdb analysed the 5' RACE reads with MiXCR anew, one entry per CDR3 protein. The data contain approximately 13,000 distinct CDR3 sequences, 2.8% of them singletons. This CDR3 comprises 16 residues. V dropped 3 bases and J dropped 3; count of bases not matched to a gene: 8. Germline assignment: CDR1 SGDLS and CDR2 YYNGEE. Points from the study as a whole: Disease-associated clones were reportedly significantly overrepresented in matched ankylosing spondylitis synovial fluid.

The sequencing sample was made of blood, either unsorted or a sorted T cell fraction (not recorded which). The J gene is TRBJ1-3, the V gene TRBV9, with 8 bases aligning to TRBD1. The sequence derives from a male donor with ankylosing spondylitis or in good health (not recorded which). This CDR3 is CASSADRGLSGNTIYF. CDR3 DNA: TGTGCCAGCAGCGCTGACAGGGGACTGAGTGGAAACACCATATATTTT.